Shown below are 24 T cell receptor beta chains from a single sample sequenced in a study of regulatory T cells in long-lasting Graves disease. Arm-PCR of CDR3 regions and iRepertoire HTBI primers were used to build TCR beta libraries. TCRdb recomputed calls from the multiplex PCR reads with MiXCR, one row per CDR3 protein. Among approximately 400,000 distinct CDR3 sequences listed, over 9.5% were seen once. The time point here: newly diagnosed GD, antithyroid drugs for less than 3 months. There was RNA extracted from PBMCs, and the TCR library was made from it. Separately, the same data were catalogued under a study of T cells in Graves' hyperthyroidism and ophthalmopathy.

The source was peripheral blood mononuclear cells (PBMCs), collected at new diagnosis, from a patient treated with antithyroid drugs. The receptors stem from a woman aged 18-29 years with Graves disease.

This clonotype came up many times. The chain employs TRBV2 and TRBJ2-4; tentatively, D is TRBD1 (6 bases). Trimming pared 5 bases from V and 8 bases from J, leaving 13 bases between. CDR1 and CDR2 (germline): SNHLY, FYNNEI. The CDR3 extends over 13 amino acids. CDR3 bases: TGTGCCAGCAGTCAGGGGCATAGTGACATTCAGTACTTC. Translating it yields CASSQGHSDIQYF.

The chain couples TRBV6-2 or TRBV6-3 to TRBJ2-7; D call uncertain. The CDR3 runs to 14 residues. V lost 5 bases and J 6 bases, leaving 17 bases between the germline ends. CDR1 MNHEY and CDR2 SVGEGT come from the germline V gene. DNA of the CDR3: TGTGCCAGCAGTCTCAGCCGATCGATTTCCGAGCAGTACTTC. Amino acids: CASSLSRSISEQYF.

This clonotype was picked up many times. This sequence joins TRBV25-1 and TRBJ1-1; 9 bases are shared with TRBD1. With V trimmed by 7 bases and J by 0 bases, 15 bases remained unmatched. The length of the CDR3 is 18 residues. Germline V gene sequence: CDR1 MGHDK, CDR2 SYGVNS. The CDR3 spells CASTRTGAGKSLNTEAFF. CDR3 coding DNA: TGTGCCAGCACCCGGACAGGGGCTGGGAAATCTCTGAACACTGAAGCTTTCTTT. Complete variable domain (other parts from reference TRBV25-1 and TRBJ1-1): EADIYQTPRYLVIGTGKKITLECSQTMGHDKMYWYQQDPGMELHLIHYSYGVNSTEKGDLSSESTVSRIRTEHFPLTLESARPSHTSQYLCASTRTGAGKSLNTEAFFGQGTRLTVV.

This clonotype was counted ten times or more. The gene calls are TRBV2 and TRBJ2-3, with TRBD2 matching over 13 bases. Trimming at V came to 6 bases and at J to 9 bases, leaving 9 bases not matched to a gene. From germline, CDR1 is SNHLY and CDR2 FYNNEI. The CDR3 totals 15 residues. The CDR3 coding sequence is TGTGCCAGCAGGCCCCCGGGACTAGCGGGAAAGACGCAGTATTTT. Its protein is CASRPPGLAGKTQYF.

A few counts support this clonotype. The chain carries TRBV29-1 and TRBJ2-7, with 10 bases aligning to TRBD2. CDR3 length equals 12 residues. Germline V gene data show CDR1 as SQVTM and CDR2 as ANQGSEA. This chain's CDR3 is CSVVGLAGVHFV. The CDR3, as DNA: TGCAGCGTTGTTGGTCTAGCGGGGGTCCACTTCGTC.

This sequence joins TRBV4-3 and TRBJ1-5; D is ambiguous. The CDR3 is 17 residues long. Trimming left V 0 bases short and J 0 bases short, with 12 bases between. Germline V gives CDR1 LGHNA, CDR2 YSLEER. The CDR3 loop is CASSQDLWDYSNQPQHF. The DNA of the CDR3 is TGCGCCAGCAGCCAAGACCTATGGGATTATAGCAATCAGCCCCAGCATTTT.

The rearrangement uses TRBV14 and TRBJ1-4; a possible D gene is TRBD1 (6 bases). The V end was cut by 4 bases, the J end by 7 bases, with 13 bases between. The germline V gene has CDR1 SGHDN and CDR2 FVKESK. This CDR3 comprises 14 residues. The CDR3 nucleotides are TGTGCCAGCAGCCCGCCGGGGGCGCGTGAAAAACTGTTTTTT. Translated: CASSPPGAREKLFF.

This chain uses TRBV5-1 with TRBJ1-1; weak D call: TRBD1 (5 bases). The CDR3 spans 16 residues. The V end lost 5 bases, the J end lost 7 bases, and 24 bases lay between the germline ends. The germline CDR1 and CDR2 sequences are SGHRS and YFSETQ. The DNA for the CDR3 is TGCGCCAGCAGAAATACCCCTTCCTGGGGGATTGGTGAAGCTTTCTTT. Residues: CASRNTPSWGIGEAFF.

This clonotype was detected ten times or more. In DNA form, the CDR3 reads TGTGCCAGCAACGGGGGCGAGACAGATACGCAGTATTTT. It encodes CASNGGETDTQYF. This chain uses TRBV6-1 with TRBJ2-3, with D perhaps given as TRBD1 or TRBD2 (6 bases each). V gave up 7 bases and J gave up 3 bases, with 11 bases separating them. Germline CDR1 is MNHNS and CDR2 is SASEGT. This CDR3 has 13 residues.

This clonotype appeared many times. V gene TRBV11-2 combines with J gene TRBJ1-2; maybe TRBD1 (6 bases). V lost 5 bases to trimming and J lost 3 bases, with 16 bases between them. The CDR3 covers 15 residues. Per the germline V gene, CDR1 is SGHAT and CDR2 is FQNNGV. For the CDR3, the DNA is TGTGCCAGCAGCCTTCTCAGAACAGGGTACTATGGCTACACCTTC. Amino acid sequence: CASSLLRTGYYGYTF. Full variable domain (remainder filled in from reference TRBV11-2 and TRBJ1-2): EAGVAQSPRYKIIEKRQSVAFWCNPISGHATLYWYQQILGQGPKLLIQFQNNGVVDDSQLPKDRFSAERLKGVDSTLKIQPAKLEDSAVYLCASSLLRTGYYGYTFGSGTRLTVV.

Many counts were recorded for this clonotype. The chain couples TRBV12-3 or TRBV12-4 to TRBJ1-3; TRBD1 might be the D (5 bases). The CDR3 spans 13 residues. Trimming shortened V by 5 bases and J by 6 bases, and 11 bases separated the two germline ends. In nucleotides, the CDR3 is TGTGCCAGCAGTAGAGGGGAAATAAACACCATATATTTT. Its protein is CASSRGEINTIYF.

The chain has TRBV27 and TRBJ2-7; 10 nucleotides agree with TRBD1. The CDR3 contains 13 residues. Germline-derived CDR1 and CDR2 are MNHEY and SMNVEV (reference sequence). The trim removed 2 bases at V and 7 bases at J, leaving 2 bases unmatched. CDR3 amino acids: CASSLRDRGEQYF. The CDR3 DNA sequence: TGTGCCAGCAGTTTACGGGACAGGGGAGAGCAGTACTTC.

CDR3 in DNA: TGCGCCAGCGATAGACTAGCGAGCCCTCGGGAGCAGTTCTTC. It encodes CASDRLASPREQFF. This sequence joins TRBV4-1 and TRBJ2-1; 8 nucleotides align to TRBD2. The CDR3 totals 14 residues. The germline gives CDR1 MGHRA, CDR2 YSYEKL. J gave up 10 bases and V 8 bases, and 13 bases lay outside the gene matches.

The V gene is TRBV19, the J gene TRBJ2-1; TRBD2 matches 11 bases. J gave up 8 bases and V 3 bases, and 6 bases lay outside the gene matches. The germline gives CDR1 LNHDA, CDR2 SQIVND (reference sequence). This CDR3 has 15 residues. The CDR3 sequence is CASSMASGRWYEQFF. The CDR3 DNA reads as TGTGCCAGTAGTATGGCTAGCGGGAGGTGGTATGAGCAGTTCTTC.

This clonotype was counted at least ten times. The chain uses TRBV7-9 and TRBJ1-2; D gene uncertain. Germline CDR1 reads SEHNR; CDR2 reads FQNEAQ (reference sequence). V was pared by 3 bases and J by 0 bases, with 8 bases between. This CDR3 has 14 residues. The CDR3 DNA sequence: TGTGCCAGCAGCTTCGCCGCTTCTAACTATGGCTACACCTTC. This encodes CASSFAASNYGYTF. Using reference TRBV7-9 and TRBJ1-2 for the parts outside the CDR3, the full variable domain is DTGVSQNPRHKITKRGQNVTFRCDPISEHNRLYWYRQTLGQGPEFLTYFQNEAQLEKSRLLSDRFSAERPKGSFSTLEIQRTEQGDSAMYLCASSFAASNYGYTFGSGTRLTVV.

This sequence joins TRBV5-5 and TRBJ2-1, with 8 bases matching TRBD2. The CDR3 covers 17 residues. From germline, CDR1 is SGHKS and CDR2 YYEKEE (reference sequence). V lost 1 base to trimming and J lost 3 bases; unmatched junction nucleotides: 9. Here the CDR3 reads CASSLYSGGLSYNEQFF. In DNA form, the CDR3 reads TGTGCCAGCAGCTTGTACTCGGGAGGGCTTAGCTACAATGAGCAGTTCTTC.

This clonotype has ten or more counts. The CDR3 coding sequence is TGCAGTGCTCTCGCGGGAGCCTATGGCTACACCTTC. Amino acid sequence: CSALAGAYGYTF. The V gene is TRBV20-1, the J gene TRBJ1-2; D not resolved. V lost 5 bases and J 4 bases, leaving 11 bases between the germline ends. This CDR3 has 12 residues. Germline V lookup: CDR1 DFQATT, CDR2 SNEGSKA (reference sequence).

Worth noting for this clonotype: A much larger clone lies one base from this, so it may be a read error. The CDR3 loop reads CASKVTGGTHEQYF. For the CDR3, the DNA is TGTGCCAGCAAGGTTACTGGTGGGACCCACGAGCAGTACTTC. This chain links TRBV6-2 or TRBV6-3 with TRBJ2-7, with D perhaps assigned TRBD1 or TRBD2 (5 bases each). Germline V gene data show CDR1 as MNHEY and CDR2 as SVGEGT. The V end was cut by 7 bases, the J end by 5 bases, with 18 bases between. The CDR3 is made up of 14 amino acids.

On this clonotype: A much larger clone is a single base away; this may be a read error. This CDR3 is missing its conserved last phenylalanine or tryptophan, likely due to a read error. The rearrangement uses TRBV12-5 and TRBJ1-6, with unresolved D. Trimming removed 4 bases at V and 8 bases at J, with 12 bases between. The CDR3 covers 14 residues. Looked up from germline, CDR1 is LGHNT and CDR2 is FRNRAP. CDR3 sequence (DNA): TGTGCTAGTGGTTCGACGGTAAAGCATTCACCCCTCCACCTT. Its protein is CASGSTVKHSPLHL.

The V gene is TRBV5-1, the J gene TRBJ2-5, with TRBD1 as a possible D gene (6 bases). The V gene lost 0 bases and the J gene lost 6 bases, with 12 bases spanning the gap. Germline V gene lookup returns CDR1 SGHRS and CDR2 YFSETQ. The CDR3 length is 14 residues. The DNA for the CDR3 is TGCGCCAGCAGCTTGGGTACAGGGATCCAGACCCAGTACTTC. Residues: CASSLGTGIQTQYF.

This clonotype was seen ten or more times. V is TRBV5-1 and J is TRBJ1-4; D is ambiguous. The V and J ends lost 0 bases and 7 bases respectively, with 16 bases between them. The CDR3 is 16 residues long. CDR1 is SGHRS and CDR2 is YFSETQ in the germline V gene. The CDR3 sequence: CASSLVVSGGGEKLFF. CDR3 nucleotides: TGCGCCAGCAGCTTGGTTGTCTCCGGAGGAGGTGAAAAACTGTTTTTT.

This clonotype was seen ten or more times. This chain connects TRBV12-5 to TRBJ1-6; no clear D. Between the trimmed V and J ends, which lost 1 base and 12 bases, there was a span of 10 bases. The length of the CDR3 is 13 residues. CDR1 is LGHNT, CDR2 FRNRAP, per germline. The CDR3: CASGLEEGVPLHF. The CDR3 DNA is TGTGCTAGTGGTTTGGAGGAGGGCGTACCCCTCCACTTT.

This clonotype has ten or more counts. The chain has TRBV5-1 and TRBJ2-1; TRBD2 agrees at 9 bases. CDR3 size: 15 residues. The V segment lost 5 bases and the J segment 1 base; nucleotides outside the gene matches: 4. Germline V gives CDR1 SGHRS, CDR2 YFSETQ. This chain's CDR3 is CASSFSGRSYNEQFF. In nucleotides, the CDR3 is TGCGCCAGCAGTTTTAGCGGGAGATCCTACAATGAGCAGTTCTTC.

Note on this clonotype: This could be a read error, since a much larger clone is one nucleotide away. The chain recombines TRBV6-2 or TRBV6-3 with TRBJ1-1, with D unresolved. Germline loops: CDR1 MNHEY, CDR2 SVGEGT. The length of the CDR3 is 18 residues. Written as DNA, the CDR3 is TGTGGCAGCAGTTCCGAGAGATTCGTTCGGGGTTGGAACACTGAAGCTTTCTTT. This translates into CGSSSERFVRGWNTEAFF.